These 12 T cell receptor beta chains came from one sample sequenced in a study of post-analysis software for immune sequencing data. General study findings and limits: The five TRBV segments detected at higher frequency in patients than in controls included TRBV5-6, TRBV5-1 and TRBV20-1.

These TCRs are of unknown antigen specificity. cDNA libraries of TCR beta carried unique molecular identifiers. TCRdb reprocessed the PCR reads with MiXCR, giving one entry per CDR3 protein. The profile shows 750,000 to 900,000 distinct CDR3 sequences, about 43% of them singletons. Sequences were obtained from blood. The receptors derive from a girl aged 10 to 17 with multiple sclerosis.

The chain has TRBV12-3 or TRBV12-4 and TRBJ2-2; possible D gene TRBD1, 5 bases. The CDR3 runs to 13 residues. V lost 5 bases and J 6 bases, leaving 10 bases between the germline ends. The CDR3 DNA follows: TGTGCCAGCAGTACCCAGGGCCCCGGGGAGCTGTTTTTT. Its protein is CASSTQGPGELFF.

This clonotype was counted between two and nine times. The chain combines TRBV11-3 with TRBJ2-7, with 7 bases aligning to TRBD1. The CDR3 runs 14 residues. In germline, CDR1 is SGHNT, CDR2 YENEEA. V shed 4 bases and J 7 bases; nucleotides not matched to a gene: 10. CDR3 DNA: TGTGCCAGCAGCTCCCCGCGACAGGGCGATGAGCAGTACTTC. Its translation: CASSSPRQGDEQYF.

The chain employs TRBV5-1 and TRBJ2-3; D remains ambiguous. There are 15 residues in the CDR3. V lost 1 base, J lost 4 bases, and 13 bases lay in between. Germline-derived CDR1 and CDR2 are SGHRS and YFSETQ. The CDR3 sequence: CASSLMGLGSDTQYF. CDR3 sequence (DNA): TGCGCCAGCAGCTTGATGGGTCTTGGGTCAGATACGCAGTATTTT.

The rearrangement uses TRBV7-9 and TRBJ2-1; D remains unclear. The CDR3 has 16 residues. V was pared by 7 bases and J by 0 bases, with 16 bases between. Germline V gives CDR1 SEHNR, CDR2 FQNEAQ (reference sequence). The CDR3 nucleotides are TGTGCCAGCACCTACAAGTGGGGAAGCTCCTACAATGAGCAGTTCTTC. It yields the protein CASTYKWGSSYNEQFF.

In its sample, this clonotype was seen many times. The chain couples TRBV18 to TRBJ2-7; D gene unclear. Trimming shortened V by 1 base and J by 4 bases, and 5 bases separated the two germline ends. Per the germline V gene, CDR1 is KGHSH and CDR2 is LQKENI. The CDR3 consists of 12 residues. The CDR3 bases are TGTGCCAGCTCACCACGAGGATACGAGCAGTACTTC. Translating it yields CASSPRGYEQYF.

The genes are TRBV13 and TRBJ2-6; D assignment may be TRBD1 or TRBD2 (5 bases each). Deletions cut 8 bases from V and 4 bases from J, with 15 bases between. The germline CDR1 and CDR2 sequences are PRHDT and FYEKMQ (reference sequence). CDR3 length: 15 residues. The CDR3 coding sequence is TGTGCCAGCCGCCCTACAAGGGACGGGGCCAACGTCCTGACTTTC. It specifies CASRPTRDGANVLTF.

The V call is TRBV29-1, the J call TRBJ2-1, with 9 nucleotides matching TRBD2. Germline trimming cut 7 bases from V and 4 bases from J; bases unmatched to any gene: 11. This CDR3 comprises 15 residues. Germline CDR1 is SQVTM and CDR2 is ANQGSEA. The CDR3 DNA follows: TGCAGCGCCCGAACCGGGACTAGCAGTTACAATGAGCAGTTCTTC. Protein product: CSARTGTSSYNEQFF.

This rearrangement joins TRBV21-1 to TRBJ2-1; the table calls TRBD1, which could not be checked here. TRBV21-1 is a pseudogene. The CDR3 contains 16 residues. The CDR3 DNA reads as TGTGCCAGCAGCGATATCCTCCTCCGGGGGCCGCATGAGCAGTTCTTC. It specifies CASSDILLRGPHEQFF.

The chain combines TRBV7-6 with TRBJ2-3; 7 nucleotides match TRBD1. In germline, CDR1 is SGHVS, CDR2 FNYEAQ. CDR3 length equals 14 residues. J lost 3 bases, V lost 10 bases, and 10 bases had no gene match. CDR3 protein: CATARQGQTDTQYF. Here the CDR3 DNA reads TGTGCCACAGCCAGACAGGGCCAAACAGATACGCAGTATTTT.

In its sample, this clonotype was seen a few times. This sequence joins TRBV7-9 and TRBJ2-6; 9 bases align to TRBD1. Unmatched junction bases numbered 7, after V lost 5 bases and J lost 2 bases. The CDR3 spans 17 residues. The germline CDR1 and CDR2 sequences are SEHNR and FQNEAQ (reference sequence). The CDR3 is CASSLQGALAGANVLTF. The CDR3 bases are TGTGCCAGCAGCCTACAGGGGGCGCTGGCTGGGGCCAACGTCCTGACTTTC.

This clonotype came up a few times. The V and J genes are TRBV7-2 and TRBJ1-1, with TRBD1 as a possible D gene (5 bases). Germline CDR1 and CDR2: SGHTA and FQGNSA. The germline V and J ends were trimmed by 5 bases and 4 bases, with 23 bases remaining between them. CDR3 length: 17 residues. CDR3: CASSLRILGGPSTEAFF. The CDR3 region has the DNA TGTGCCAGCAGCCTCCGTATCTTGGGGGGACCTAGCACTGAAGCTTTCTTT.

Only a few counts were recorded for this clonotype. In nucleotides, the CDR3 is TGTGCCACCAGCAGAGACAGCGCAGCGCCCACTGAAGCTTTCTTT. It yields the protein CATSRDSAAPTEAFF. The chain recombines TRBV15 with TRBJ1-1; D unresolved. Per the germline V gene, CDR1 is LNHNV and CDR2 is YYDKDF (reference sequence). CDR3 length: 15 residues. Trimming left V 0 bases short and J 4 bases short, with 12 bases between.